What follows is one TCR beta chain and its context. Its antigen remains unknown. This entry comes from a study of OX40 agonist ivuxolimab in advanced cancers. Study-wide results and caveats: Low clonal expansion, among the lowest seen, marked partial responders at 0.1-3.0 mg/kg.

Germline V gene lookup returns CDR1 SEHNR and CDR2 FQNEAQ (reference sequence). Germline trimming cut 5 bases from V and 6 bases from J; bases unmatched to any gene: 4. The CDR3 has 13 residues. Assay: immunoSEQ multiplex PCR; the TCRdb copy retains only in-frame clones and omits some. This sample has about 58,000 clones; 75% to 90% occur once, and the top ten carry around 3.2%. The V gene is TRBV7-9, the J gene TRBJ2-1; TRBD1 matches 7 bases. The TCR was taken from an adult with an advanced solid tumor such as melanoma, head and neck, liver or kidney cancer. The sample here was CD4+ or CD8+ T cells sorted from blood, taken in a trial of the OX40 agonist ivuxolimab. The CDR3 sequence is CASSLTGVNEQFF. In nucleotides, the CDR3 is TGTGCCAGCAGCCTAACAGGGGTCAATGAGCAGTTCTTC.